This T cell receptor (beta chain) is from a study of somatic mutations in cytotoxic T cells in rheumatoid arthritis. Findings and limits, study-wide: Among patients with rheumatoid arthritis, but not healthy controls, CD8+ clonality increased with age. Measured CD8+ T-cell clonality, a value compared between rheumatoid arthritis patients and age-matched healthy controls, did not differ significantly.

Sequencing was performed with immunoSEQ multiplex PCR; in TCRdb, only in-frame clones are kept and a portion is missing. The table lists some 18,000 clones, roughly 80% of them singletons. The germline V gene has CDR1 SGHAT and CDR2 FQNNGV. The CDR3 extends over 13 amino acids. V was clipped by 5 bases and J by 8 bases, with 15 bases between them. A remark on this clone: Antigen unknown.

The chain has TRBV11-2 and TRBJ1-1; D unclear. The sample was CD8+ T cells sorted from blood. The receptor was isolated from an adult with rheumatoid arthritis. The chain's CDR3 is CASSPNTLWEAFF. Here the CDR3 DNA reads TGTGCCAGCAGCCCGAATACGCTCTGGGAAGCTTTCTTT.